A single sample gave rise to the 13 T cell receptor beta chains below, sequenced in a study of cytomegalovirus exposure and HLA in healthy donors. The PCR had 60 Vbeta and 13 Jbeta primers. The method was immunoSEQ multiplex PCR; TCRdb's version includes in-frame clones alone and lacks a portion of them. The data hold around 190,000 clones, with around 82% observed a single time. Sequencing input: PBMCs. The receptors stem from a woman in her 30s in good health and CMV-seronegative.

This clone was counted a few times. The chain employs TRBV2 and TRBJ1-5; D remains unclear. The CDR3 consists of 13 residues. CDR1 is SNHLY, CDR2 FYNNEI, per germline. V was clipped by 3 bases and J by 4 bases, with 7 bases between them. In DNA form, the CDR3 reads TGTGCCAGCAGTGACGGGTTGAATCAGCCCCAGCATTTT. This codes for CASSDGLNQPQHF.

The chain recombines TRBV5-6 with TRBJ1-2; TRBD1 aligns across 8 bases. Germline CDR1 reads SGHDT; CDR2 reads YYEEEE. Germline trimming cut 3 bases from V and 4 bases from J; bases unmatched to any gene: 5. The CDR3 sequence is 14 residues long. The CDR3 nucleotides are TGTGCCAGCAGCTCGACAGGGGTGCCCTATGGCTACACCTTC. It translates to CASSSTGVPYGYTF.

The V call is TRBV11-2, the J call TRBJ2-2; D unresolved. Per germline, CDR1 SGHAT and CDR2 FQNNGV. The ends were cut back, 4 bases at V and 3 bases at J, with 9 bases in the middle. This CDR3 spans 14 amino acids. The CDR3 sequence: CASSYLVDTGELFF. The CDR3 coding sequence is TGTGCCAGCAGCTACTTAGTAGACACCGGGGAGCTGTTTTTT.

The rearrangement links TRBV29-1 to TRBJ1-1, with TRBD1 matching 7 bases. Per the germline V gene, CDR1 is SQVTM and CDR2 is ANQGSEA. This CDR3 contains 13 residues. Unmatched junction bases numbered 9, after V lost 7 bases and J lost 4 bases. The CDR3 sequence: CSGSTGYSTEAFF. CDR3 nucleotide sequence: TGCAGCGGATCGACAGGGTATTCCACTGAAGCTTTCTTT.

The chain employs TRBV19 and TRBJ2-1; TRBD2 matches 9 bases. V lost 9 bases, J lost 8 bases, and 14 bases stayed unmatched. The CDR3 consists of 15 residues. Per the germline V gene, CDR1 is LNHDA and CDR2 is SQIVND (reference sequence). The CDR3 nucleotides are TGTGCCAGCAGATACCAAGGTGCGGGAGGGTATGAGCAGTTCTTC. It encodes CASRYQGAGGYEQFF.

The V and J genes are TRBV5-1 and TRBJ1-2, with 9 bases matching TRBD1. Germline values: CDR1 SGHRS, CDR2 YFSETQ. After removal of 2 bases from V and 4 bases from J, the junction contained 3 bases not matched to a gene. The CDR3 runs to 14 residues. This CDR3 is CASSFEGQGYGYTF. CDR3 DNA: TGCGCCAGCAGCTTTGAGGGACAGGGCTATGGCTACACCTTC.

This clone came up a few times. V usage is TRBV11-3 and J usage is TRBJ2-5; D is possibly TRBD1 (5 bases). CDR3 size: 16 residues. Per germline, CDR1 SGHNT and CDR2 YENEEA. V was cut by 3 bases and J by 2 bases, with 16 bases left in between. CDR3 in DNA: TGTGCCAGCAGCTTTGGGCCATCCCAGGGACAAGAGACCCAGTACTTC. Translated: CASSFGPSQGQETQYF. The full variable domain, with the rest looked up from reference TRBV11-3 and TRBJ2-5, is EAGVVQSPRYKIIEKKQPVAFWCNPISGHNTLYWYLQNLGQGPELLIRYENEEAVDDSQLPKDRFSAERLKGVDSTLKIQPAELGDSAVYLCASSFGPSQGQETQYFGPGTRLLVL.

The chain links TRBV27 to TRBJ2-3; 12 bases match TRBD2. With 4 bases clipped from V and 6 bases from J, the junction kept 5 bases outside the gene matches. The CDR3 is 15 amino acids. Germline V gives CDR1 MNHEY, CDR2 SMNVEV (reference sequence). The CDR3 DNA is TGTGCCAGCAGTTCTAGCGGGAGGGACCCGGATACGCAGTATTTT. Translating it yields CASSSSGRDPDTQYF.

This chain links TRBV5-4 with TRBJ2-7; 7 nucleotides line up with TRBD1. CDR3 length equals 14 residues. Germline trimming cut 0 bases from V and 5 bases from J; bases unmatched to any gene: 5. Germline loops: CDR1 SGHNT, CDR2 YYREEE (reference sequence). This CDR3 is CASSLGPTGDEQYF. CDR3 sequence (DNA): TGTGCCAGCAGCTTGGGCCCCACAGGGGACGAGCAGTACTTC.

On this clone itself: Other DNA sequences from this sample encode an identical CDR3 as well. The V and J genes are TRBV11-2 and TRBJ2-7, with a weak D call TRBD1 (5 bases). The V gene's germline CDR1 is SGHAT and CDR2 FQNNGV. The CDR3 has 15 residues. With 0 bases removed from V and 1 base from J, the gap between germline ends came to 10 bases. The CDR3 is CASSLDPGSSYEQYF. CDR3 coding DNA: TGTGCCAGCAGCTTAGACCCAGGGTCGTCCTACGAGCAGTACTTC.

V gene TRBV5-1 combines with J gene TRBJ2-3; 9 bases line up with TRBD1. The trim removed 2 bases at V and 0 bases at J, leaving 10 bases unmatched. The V gene's germline CDR1 is SGHRS and CDR2 YFSETQ. The CDR3 has 18 amino acids. CDR3 amino acids: CASSLTGGVGSSTDTQYF. The CDR3 DNA reads as TGCGCCAGCAGCTTAACAGGGGGCGTAGGATCCAGCACAGATACGCAGTATTTT.

The chain employs TRBV2 and TRBJ2-1; 12 bases align to TRBD2. Looked up from germline, CDR1 is SNHLY and CDR2 is FYNNEI. Losses at the gene ends were 6 bases for V and 4 bases for J; bases not matched to a gene: 4. This CDR3 is 15 amino acids long. This CDR3 reads CASSPTSGGYNEQFF. DNA of the CDR3: TGTGCCAGCAGCCCAACTAGCGGGGGGTACAATGAGCAGTTCTTC.

The V call is TRBV6-1, the J call TRBJ2-7; D gene ambiguous. This CDR3 spans 12 amino acids. The germline V and J ends were trimmed by 2 bases and 7 bases, with 9 bases remaining between them. CDR1 is MNHNS, CDR2 SASEGT, per germline. The CDR3 nucleotides read TGTGCCAGCAGTGAACGGGTGCGTGAGCAGTACTTC. Translated, it gives CASSERVREQYF.